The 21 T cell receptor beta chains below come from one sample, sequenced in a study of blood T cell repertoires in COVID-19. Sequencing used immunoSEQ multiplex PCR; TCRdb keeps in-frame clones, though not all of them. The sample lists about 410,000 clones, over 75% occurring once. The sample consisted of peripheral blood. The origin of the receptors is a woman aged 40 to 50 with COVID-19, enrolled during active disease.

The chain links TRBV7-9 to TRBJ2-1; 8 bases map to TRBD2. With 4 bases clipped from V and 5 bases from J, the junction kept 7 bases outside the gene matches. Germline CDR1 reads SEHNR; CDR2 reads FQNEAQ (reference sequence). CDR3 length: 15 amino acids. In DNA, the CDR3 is TGTGCCAGCAGCTCCTATAGCGGGAAAAACAATGAGCAGTTCTTC. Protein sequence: CASSSYSGKNNEQFF. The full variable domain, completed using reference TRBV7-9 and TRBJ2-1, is DTGVSQNPRHKITKRGQNVTFRCDPISEHNRLYWYRQTLGQGPEFLTYFQNEAQLEKSRLLSDRFSAERPKGSFSTLEIQRTEQGDSAMYLCASSSYSGKNNEQFFGPGTRLTVL.

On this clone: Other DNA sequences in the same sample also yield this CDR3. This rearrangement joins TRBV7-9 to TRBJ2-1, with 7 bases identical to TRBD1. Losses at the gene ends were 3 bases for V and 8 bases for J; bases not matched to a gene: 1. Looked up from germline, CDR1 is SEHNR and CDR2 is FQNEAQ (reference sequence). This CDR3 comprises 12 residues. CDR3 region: CASSFQGDEQFF. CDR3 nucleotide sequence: TGTGCCAGCAGCTTCCAGGGGGATGAGCAGTTCTTC.

The CDR3 coding sequence is TGTGCCAGTAGTGATGGGACAGTTGGTGTAAAACTGTTTTTT. Translation gives CASSDGTVGVKLFF. V usage is TRBV19 and J usage is TRBJ1-4; 7 bases are shared with TRBD1. The germline V gene encodes CDR1 LNHDA and CDR2 SQIVND (reference sequence). The CDR3 sequence is 14 residues long. The V and J ends lost 5 bases and 10 bases, in that order; junction bases with no gene match: 10.

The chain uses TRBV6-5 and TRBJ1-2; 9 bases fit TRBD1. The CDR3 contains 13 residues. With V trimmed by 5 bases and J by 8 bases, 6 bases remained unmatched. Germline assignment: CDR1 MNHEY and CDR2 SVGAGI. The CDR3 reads CASSTTGGRGYTF. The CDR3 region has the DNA TGTGCCAGCAGTACAACAGGGGGCCGGGGCTACACCTTC.

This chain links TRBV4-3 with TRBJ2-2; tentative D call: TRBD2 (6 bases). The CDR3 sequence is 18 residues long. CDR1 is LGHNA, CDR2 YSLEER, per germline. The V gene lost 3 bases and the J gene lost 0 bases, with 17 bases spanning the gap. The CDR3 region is CASSHKLAGTANTGELFF. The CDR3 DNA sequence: TGCGCCAGCAGCCATAAACTAGCCGGGACGGCGAACACCGGGGAGCTGTTTTTT.

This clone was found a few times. CDR3 sequence (DNA): TGCGCCAGCAGCCAAGATCTGGGACAGGGGGCTAGAGGCTACACCTTC. Protein product: CASSQDLGQGARGYTF. The gene calls are TRBV4-3 and TRBJ1-2, with 12 bases that match TRBD1. Germline V gives CDR1 LGHNA, CDR2 YSLEER. The J segment lost 8 bases and the V segment lost 0 bases, leaving 7 bases of the junction unmatched. The CDR3 contains 16 residues.

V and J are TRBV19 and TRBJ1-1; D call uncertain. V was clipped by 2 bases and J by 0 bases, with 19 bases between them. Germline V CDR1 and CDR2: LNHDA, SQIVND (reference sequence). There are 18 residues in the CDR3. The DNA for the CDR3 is TGTGCCAGTAGTATACAGAACATAAGGGCGGGTGTGAACACTGAAGCTTTCTTT. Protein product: CASSIQNIRAGVNTEAFF.

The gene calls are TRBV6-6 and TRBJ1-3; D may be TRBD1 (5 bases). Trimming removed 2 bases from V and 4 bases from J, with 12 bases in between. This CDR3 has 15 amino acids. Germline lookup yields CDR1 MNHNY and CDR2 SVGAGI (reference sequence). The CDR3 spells CASSYAGNYGNTIYF. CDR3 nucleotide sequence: TGTGCCAGCAGTTACGCAGGGAACTACGGAAACACCATATATTTT.

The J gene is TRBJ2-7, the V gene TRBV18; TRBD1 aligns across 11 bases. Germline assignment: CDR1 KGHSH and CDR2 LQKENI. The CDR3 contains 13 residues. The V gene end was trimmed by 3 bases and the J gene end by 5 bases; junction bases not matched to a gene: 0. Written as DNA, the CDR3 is TGTGCCAGCTCACCGGGACAGGGGGACGAGCAGTACTTC. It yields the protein CASSPGQGDEQYF.

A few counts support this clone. CDR3 protein: CASSPRVLNYGYTF. CDR3 sequence (DNA): TGTGCCAGCAGCCCCCGGGTCCTTAACTATGGCTACACCTTC. V gene TRBV7-2 combines with J gene TRBJ1-2; D remains unclear. Germline-derived CDR1 and CDR2 are SGHTA and FQGNSA. This CDR3 is 14 amino acids long. The V end was cut by 5 bases, the J end by 1 base, with 11 bases between.

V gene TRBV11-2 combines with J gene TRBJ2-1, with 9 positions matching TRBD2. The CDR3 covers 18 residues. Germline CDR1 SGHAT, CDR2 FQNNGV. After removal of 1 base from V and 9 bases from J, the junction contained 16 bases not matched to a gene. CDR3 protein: CASSLGRVSAGGRGEQFF. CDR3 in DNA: TGTGCCAGCAGCTTAGGTCGTGTGTCGGCGGGAGGGAGGGGTGAGCAGTTCTTC.

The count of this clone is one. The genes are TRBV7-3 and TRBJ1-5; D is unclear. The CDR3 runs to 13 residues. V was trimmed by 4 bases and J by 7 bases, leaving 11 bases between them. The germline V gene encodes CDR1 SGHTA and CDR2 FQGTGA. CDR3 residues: CASSSGPSQPQHF. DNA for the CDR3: TGTGCCAGCAGCTCCGGCCCTAGCCAGCCCCAGCATTTT.

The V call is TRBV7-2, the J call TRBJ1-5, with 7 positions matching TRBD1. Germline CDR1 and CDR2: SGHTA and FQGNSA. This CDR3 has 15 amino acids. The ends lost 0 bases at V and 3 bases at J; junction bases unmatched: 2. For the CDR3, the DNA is TGTGCCAGCAGCTTAGCACAGGGGAACAATCAGCCCCAGCATTTT. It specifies CASSLAQGNNQPQHF.

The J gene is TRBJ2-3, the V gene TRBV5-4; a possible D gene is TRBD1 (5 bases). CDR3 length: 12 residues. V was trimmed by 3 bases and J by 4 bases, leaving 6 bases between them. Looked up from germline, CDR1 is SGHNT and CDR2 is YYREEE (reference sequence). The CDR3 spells CASSWGSDTQYF. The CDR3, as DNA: TGTGCCAGCAGCTGGGGCTCAGATACGCAGTATTTT.

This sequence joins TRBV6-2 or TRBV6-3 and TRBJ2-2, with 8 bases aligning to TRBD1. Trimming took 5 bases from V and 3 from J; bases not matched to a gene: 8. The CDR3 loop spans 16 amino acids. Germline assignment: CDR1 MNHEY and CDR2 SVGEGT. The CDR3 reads CASSLRQTGDTGELFF. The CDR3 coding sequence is TGTGCCAGCAGTCTCCGCCAGACAGGGGACACCGGGGAGCTGTTTTTT.

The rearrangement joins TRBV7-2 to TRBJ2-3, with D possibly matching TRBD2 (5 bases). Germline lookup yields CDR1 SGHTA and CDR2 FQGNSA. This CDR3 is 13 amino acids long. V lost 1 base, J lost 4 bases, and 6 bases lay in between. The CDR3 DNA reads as TGTGCCAGCAGCTTAGTTAGCGCAGATACGCAGTATTTT. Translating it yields CASSLVSADTQYF.

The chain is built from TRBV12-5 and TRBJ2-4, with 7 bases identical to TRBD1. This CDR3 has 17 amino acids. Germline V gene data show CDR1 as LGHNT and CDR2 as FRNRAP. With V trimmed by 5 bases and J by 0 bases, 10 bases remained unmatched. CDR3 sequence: CASGPRDSFLAKNIQYF. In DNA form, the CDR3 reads TGTGCTAGTGGTCCCCGGGACAGTTTTCTAGCCAAAAACATTCAGTACTTC.

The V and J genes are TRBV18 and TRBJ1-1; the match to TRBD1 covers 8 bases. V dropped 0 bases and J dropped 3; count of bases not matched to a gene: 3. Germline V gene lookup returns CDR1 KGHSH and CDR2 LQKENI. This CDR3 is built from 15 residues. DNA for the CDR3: TGTGCCAGCTCACCACCGACAGGGGTTGACACTGAAGCTTTCTTT. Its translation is CASSPPTGVDTEAFF.

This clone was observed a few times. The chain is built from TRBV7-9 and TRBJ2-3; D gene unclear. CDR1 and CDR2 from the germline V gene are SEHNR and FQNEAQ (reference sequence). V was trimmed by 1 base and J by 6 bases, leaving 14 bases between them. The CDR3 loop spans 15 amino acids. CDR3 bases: TGTGCCAGCAGCTTAGGAGATAGCCGCCGGGATACGCAGTATTTT. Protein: CASSLGDSRRDTQYF.

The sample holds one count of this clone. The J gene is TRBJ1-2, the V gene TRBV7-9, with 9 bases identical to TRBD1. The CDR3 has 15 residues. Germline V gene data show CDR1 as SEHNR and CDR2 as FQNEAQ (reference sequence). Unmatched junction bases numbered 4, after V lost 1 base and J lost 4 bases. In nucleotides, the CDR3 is TGTGCCAGCAGCTTAGAAACACAGGGGGCCTATGGCTACACCTTC. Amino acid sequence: CASSLETQGAYGYTF.

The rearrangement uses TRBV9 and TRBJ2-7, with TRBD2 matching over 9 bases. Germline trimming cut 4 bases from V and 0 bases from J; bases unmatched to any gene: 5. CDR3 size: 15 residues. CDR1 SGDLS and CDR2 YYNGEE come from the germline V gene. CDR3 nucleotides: TGTGCCAGCAGCCTCCGGACTAGCGACTCCTACGAGCAGTACTTC. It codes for CASSLRTSDSYEQYF.